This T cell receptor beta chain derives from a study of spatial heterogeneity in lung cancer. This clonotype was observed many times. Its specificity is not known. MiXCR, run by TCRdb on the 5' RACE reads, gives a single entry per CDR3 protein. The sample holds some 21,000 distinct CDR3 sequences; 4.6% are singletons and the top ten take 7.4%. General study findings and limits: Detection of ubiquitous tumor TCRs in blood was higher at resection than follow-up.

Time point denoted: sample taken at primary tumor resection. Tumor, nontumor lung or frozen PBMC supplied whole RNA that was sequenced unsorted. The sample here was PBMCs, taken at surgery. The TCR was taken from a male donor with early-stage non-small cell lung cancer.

Here the CDR3 DNA reads TGTGCCAGCAGGCATAGCGGGGTCTCCTACGAGCAGTACTTC. Residues: CASRHSGVSYEQYF. The rearrangement uses TRBV3-1 and TRBJ2-7, with 8 bases that match TRBD2. CDR3 length: 14 residues. V trimming: 6 bases; J trimming: 0 bases; junction bases outside the gene matches: 4. The V gene's germline CDR1 is LGHDT and CDR2 YNNKEL (reference sequence).